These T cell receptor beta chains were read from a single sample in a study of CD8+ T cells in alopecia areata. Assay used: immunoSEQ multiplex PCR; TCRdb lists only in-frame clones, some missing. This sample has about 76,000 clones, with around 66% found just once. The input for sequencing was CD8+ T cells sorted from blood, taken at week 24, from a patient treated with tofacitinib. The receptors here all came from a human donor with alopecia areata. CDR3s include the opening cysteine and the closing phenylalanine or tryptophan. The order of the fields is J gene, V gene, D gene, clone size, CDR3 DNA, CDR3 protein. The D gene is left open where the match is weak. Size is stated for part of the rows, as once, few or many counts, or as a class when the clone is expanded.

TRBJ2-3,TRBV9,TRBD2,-,TGTGCCAGCAGCGTAGGCGGGGGGCAGACAGATACGCAGTATTTT,CASSVGGGQTDTQYF
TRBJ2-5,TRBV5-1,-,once,TGCGCCAGCAGCCTCCTGGGCAACGATGGGGAGACCCAGTACTTC,CASSLLGNDGETQYF
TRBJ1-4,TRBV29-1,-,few,TGCAGCGTTGATAAGTTTACAACTAATGAAAAACTGTTTTTT,CSVDKFTTNEKLFF
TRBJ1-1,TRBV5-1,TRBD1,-,TGCGCCAGCAGCATTTGGACAGGGGGGAACACTGAAGCTTTCTTT,CASSIWTGGNTEAFF
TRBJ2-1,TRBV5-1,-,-,TGCGCCAGCAGCTACCTGGGGCTAGCCGACGCCAGCGGGCAGTTCTTC,CASSYLGLADASGQFF
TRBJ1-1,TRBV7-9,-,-,TGTGCCAGCAGCTTAACGGATGCAGGGAACACTGAAGCTTTCTTT,CASSLTDAGNTEAFF
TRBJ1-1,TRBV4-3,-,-,TGCGCCAGCAGATACAACGCGGGGACTGAAGCTTTCTTT,CASRYNAGTEAFF
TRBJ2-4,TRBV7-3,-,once,TGTGCCAGCAGCATTGCCCATGGAGCCAAAAACATTCAGTACTTC,CASSIAHGAKNIQYF
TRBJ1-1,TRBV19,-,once,TGTGCCAGTAGTATCCTCACCTCCACTGAAGCTTTCTTT,CASSILTSTEAFF
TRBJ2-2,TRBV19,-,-,TGTGCCAGCGGGCCCCAGGGCGGTGCCGGGGAGCTGTTTTTT,CASGPQGGAGELFF
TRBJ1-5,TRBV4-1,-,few,TGCGCCAGCAGCGCACGTGACGGGGTCAGCAATCAGCCCCAGCATTTT,CASSARDGVSNQPQHF
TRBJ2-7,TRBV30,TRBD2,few,TGTGCCTGGAGTATAAGGACTAGCGGGGGGCCCTACGAGCAGTACTTC,CAWSIRTSGGPYEQYF
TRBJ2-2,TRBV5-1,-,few,TGCGCCAGCAGCTTGGCAGTAACAACCGGGACATCGAACACCGGGGAGCTGTTTTTT,CASSLAVTTGTSNTGELFF
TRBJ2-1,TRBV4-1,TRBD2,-,TGCGCCAGCAGCCAAGGGACTAGCGGGGGGTTATACAATGAGCAGTTCTTC,CASSQGTSGGLYNEQFF
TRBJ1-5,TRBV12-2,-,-,TGTGCAAGTCGCCCAATTTTTTGTCCCTCCCAGCATTTT,CASRPIFCPSQHF
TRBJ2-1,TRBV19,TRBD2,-,TGTGCCAGTAGTATCGCGGGACTAGGGGACAATGAGCAGTTCTTC,CASSIAGLGDNEQFF
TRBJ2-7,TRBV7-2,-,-,TGTGCCAGCAGCTTAGGAGTAGGCCGCTCCTACGAGCAGTACTTC,CASSLGVGRSYEQYF
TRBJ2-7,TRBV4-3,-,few,TGCGCCAGCAGCCAAGATTGTCCGGACCTTGTGTACGAGCAGTACTTC,CASSQDCPDLVYEQYF
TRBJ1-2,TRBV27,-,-,TGTGCCAGCAGCCGCACAAGTTACTATGGCTACACCTTC,CASSRTSYYGYTF
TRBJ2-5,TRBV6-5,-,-,TGTGCCAGCAGTCTCGAGGGCCACCAAGGGACCCAGTACTTC,CASSLEGHQGTQYF
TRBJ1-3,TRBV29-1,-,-,TGCAGCGTTGAAGTGGGGCTGTACTCTGGAAACACCATATATTTT,CSVEVGLYSGNTIYF
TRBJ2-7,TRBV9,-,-,TGTGCCAGCAGCCCGGAGGGGGGCTTCTCCTACGAGCAGTACTTC,CASSPEGGFSYEQYF
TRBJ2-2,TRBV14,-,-,TGTGCCAGCAGCCAATGGGCCGGGGAGCTGTTTTTT,CASSQWAGELFF
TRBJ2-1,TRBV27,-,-,TGTGCCAGCAGTTTAATCTCCTACAATGAGCAGTTCTTC,CASSLISYNEQFF
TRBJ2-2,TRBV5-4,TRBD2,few,TGTGCCAGCAGCACGGGACTAGCGGGAAGGACCGGGGAGCTGTTTTTT,CASSTGLAGRTGELFF
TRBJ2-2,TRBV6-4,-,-,TGTGCCAGCAGAGCTACGGATGCCCTGGAGCTGTTTTTT,CASRATDALELFF
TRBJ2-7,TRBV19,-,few,TGTGCCAGTAGTATCAGCAGGTTTCCCTACGAGCAGTACTTC,CASSISRFPYEQYF
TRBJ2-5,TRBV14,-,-,TGTGCCAGCAGCCATCCGTTAGCACAAGAGACCCAGTACTTC,CASSHPLAQETQYF
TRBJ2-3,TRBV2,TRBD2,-,TGTGCCAGCAGATCCAGCGGGGCTAGCACAGATACGCAGTATTTT,CASRSSGASTDTQYF
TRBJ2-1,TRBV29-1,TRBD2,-,TGCAGCGTTGAGCGGGGGGCGTACAATGAGCAGTTCTTC,CSVERGAYNEQFF
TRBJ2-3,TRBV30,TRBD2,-,TGTGCCTGGAGTGCACTGGGGGGGTCAGCAGATACGCAGTATTTT,CAWSALGGSADTQYF
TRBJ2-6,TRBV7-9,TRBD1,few,TGTGCCAGCACCTCCGGTGGGACAGGTCGTGGGGCCAACGTCCTGACTTTC,CASTSGGTGRGANVLTF
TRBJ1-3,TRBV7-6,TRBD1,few,TGTGCCAGCAGCTTATCGACAGGGGGAAACACCATATATTTT,CASSLSTGGNTIYF
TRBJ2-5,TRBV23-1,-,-,TGCGCCAGCAGTCAACCCGCCGCCGGGGGGCGAAGGAGGGAACAAGAGACCCAGTACTTC,CASSQPAAGGRRREQETQYF
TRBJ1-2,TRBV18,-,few,TGTGCCAGCTCACCCTATTCGATAAAAGTTACCCGGGACACTAACTATGGCTACACCTTC,CASSPYSIKVTRDTNYGYTF
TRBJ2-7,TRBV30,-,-,TGTGCCTGGAATGGGGCGGGGACCGAGCAGTACTTC,CAWNGAGTEQYF
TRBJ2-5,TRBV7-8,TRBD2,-,TGTGCCAGCAGATTCCTGGCGGCGGGAGGTTGGGAGACCCAGTACTTC,CASRFLAAGGWETQYF
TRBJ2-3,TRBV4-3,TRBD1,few,TGCGCCAGCAGTCTCGCGGGGCAGGGGGCGGATACGCAGTATTTT,CASSLAGQGADTQYF
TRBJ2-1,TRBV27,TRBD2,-,TGTGCCAGCAGTCCGCCACGACTAGCGGGTGACAATGAGCAGTTCTTC,CASSPPRLAGDNEQFF
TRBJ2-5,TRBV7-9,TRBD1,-,TGTGCCAGCAGCTCCGAGCGATCAGGGGGCTTCGAGACCCAGTACTTC,CASSSERSGGFETQYF
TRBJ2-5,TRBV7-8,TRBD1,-,TGTGCCAGCCGGGACAGGGAAGAGACCCAGTACTTC,CASRDREETQYF
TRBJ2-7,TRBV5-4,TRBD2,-,TGTGCCAGCAGCTTCGGGACGAAGCGGGGGAGCTCCTACGAGCAGTACTTC,CASSFGTKRGSSYEQYF
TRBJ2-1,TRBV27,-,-,TGTGCCAGCAGTTACGGGACTGCCTCCAACAATGAGCAGTTCTTC,CASSYGTASNNEQFF
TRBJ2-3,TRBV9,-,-,TGTGCCAGCAGCGTAGCTACCCGGGATACCGACCCATCAGATACGCAGTATTTT,CASSVATRDTDPSDTQYF
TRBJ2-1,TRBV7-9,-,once,TGTGCCAGCAGCTTTGCGAACAATGAGCAGTTCTTC,CASSFANNEQFF
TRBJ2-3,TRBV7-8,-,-,TGTGCCAGCAGCCAAGACCCGACAAGCCCCACAGATACGCAGTATTTT,CASSQDPTSPTDTQYF
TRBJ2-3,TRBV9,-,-,TGTGCCAGCAGCGAGGGGGTTGAGGGGCCAGATACGCAGTATTTT,CASSEGVEGPDTQYF
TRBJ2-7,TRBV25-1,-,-,TGTGCCAGCAGTGAATTTGGGGCGTACGAGCAGTACTTC,CASSEFGAYEQYF
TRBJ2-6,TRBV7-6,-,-,TGTGCCAGCACCGAATCTGGGGCCAACGTCCTGACTTTC,CASTESGANVLTF
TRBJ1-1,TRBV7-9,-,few,TGTGCCAGCAGCCCGAACCCTACTGAAGCTTTCTTT,CASSPNPTEAFF
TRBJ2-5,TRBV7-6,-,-,TGTGCCAGCAGCTTAGTGCAGGGGTTCAAAGAGACCCAGTACTTC,CASSLVQGFKETQYF
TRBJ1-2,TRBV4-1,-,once,TGCGCCAGCAACCTCGACGGCAGGGCGGGCGGCTACACCTTC,CASNLDGRAGGYTF
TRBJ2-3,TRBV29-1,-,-,TGCAGCGTTGAAGAGGCAGATACGCAGTATTTT,CSVEEADTQYF